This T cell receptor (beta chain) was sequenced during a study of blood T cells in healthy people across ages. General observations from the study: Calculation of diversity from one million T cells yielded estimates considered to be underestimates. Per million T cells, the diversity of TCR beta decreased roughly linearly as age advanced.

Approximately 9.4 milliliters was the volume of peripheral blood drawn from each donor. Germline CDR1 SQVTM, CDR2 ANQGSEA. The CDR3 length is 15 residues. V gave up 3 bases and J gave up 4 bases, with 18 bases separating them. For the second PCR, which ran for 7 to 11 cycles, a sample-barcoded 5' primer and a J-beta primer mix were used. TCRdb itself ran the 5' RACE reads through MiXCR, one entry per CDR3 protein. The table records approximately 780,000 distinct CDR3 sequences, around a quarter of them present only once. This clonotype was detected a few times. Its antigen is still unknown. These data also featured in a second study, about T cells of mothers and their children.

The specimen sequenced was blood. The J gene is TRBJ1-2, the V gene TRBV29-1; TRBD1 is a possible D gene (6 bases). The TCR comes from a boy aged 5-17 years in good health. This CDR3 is CSVEPGHTTSYGYTF. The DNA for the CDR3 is TGCAGCGTTGAGCCGGGACACACTACGTCCTATGGCTACACCTTC.